This is a list of T cell receptor beta chains from one sample in a study of vaccination effects on CD4 cells after COVID-19. No cognate antigen is known for these TCRs. The protocol was immunoSEQ multiplex PCR, while the TCRdb copy is restricted to in-frame clones and leaves out a portion. The data show fewer than 75,000 clones, over 75% seen once. Material: CD4+ T cells from PBMCs cultured without peptide, obtained after COVID-19 vaccination. Every receptor here comes from a human donor who received a COVID-19 vaccine. Both conserved end residues are part of each CDR3. D genes are given only for firm matches. Clone size is given for some rows only: seen once, a few or many times, or a class if the clone is expanded.

-	TRBV5-1	TRBJ2-5	few	TGCGCCAGCAGTATTGGGGCGGGGAGGGAGACCCAGTACTTC	CASSIGAGRETQYF
TRBD1	TRBV5-1	TRBJ1-2	few	TGCGCCAGCAGCCAGGGACAGTCATATGGCTACACCTTC	CASSQGQSYGYTF
-	TRBV24-1	TRBJ1-5	-	TGTGCCACCAGCCCAGGGTATCGTTATCAGCCCCAGCATTTT	CATSPGYRYQPQHF
TRBD1	TRBV4-1	TRBJ1-1	-	TGCGCCAGCAGCCAGGGCAGGGGGGGGGTAGGGACTGAAGCTTTCTTT	CASSQGRGGVGTEAFF
-	TRBV7-8	TRBJ1-5	-	TGTGCCAGCAGCTCCCGCCTTCAGGAGTTCAATCAGCCCCAGCATTTT	CASSSRLQEFNQPQHF
TRBD2	TRBV9	TRBJ2-5	-	TGTGCCAGCAGCGTAGACCCAGCGGGGGGCGCAGAGACCCAGTACTTC	CASSVDPAGGAETQYF
-	TRBV18	TRBJ1-1	-	TGTGCCAGCTCTCCAGGGCAGGGTCCGAACACTGAAGCTTTCTTT	CASSPGQGPNTEAFF
-	TRBV9	TRBJ2-3	-	TGTGCCAGCAGCCCGTATCCTAGCACAGATACGCAGTATTTT	CASSPYPSTDTQYF
-	TRBV18	TRBJ2-5	-	TGTGCCAGCTCACCTAGATCGGAATCGGAGACCCAGTACTTC	CASSPRSESETQYF
TRBD1	TRBV9	TRBJ1-3	-	TGTGCCAGCAGCGCTGGGTGGGACAGGGGGCCCGGAAACACCATATATTTT	CASSAGWDRGPGNTIYF
TRBD2	TRBV9	TRBJ2-3	-	TGTGCCGGCAGCCCCCAGCGGGGGGTATACCCGGATACGCAGTATTTT	CAGSPQRGVYPDTQYF
-	TRBV19	TRBJ1-3	-	TGTGCCCCCCGGCGGCTGACTTTCGGAAACACCATATATTTT	CAPRRLTFGNTIYF
-	TRBV3-1/TRBV3-2	TRBJ1-1	-	TGTGCCAGCAGCCAAGACGGAGGGGGTACGGGCACTGAAGCTTTCTTT	CASSQDGGGTGTEAFF
TRBD2	TRBV6-1	TRBJ2-3	-	TGTGCCAGCAGTGTAGCGGGGGGTTTGGTAGATACGCAGTATTTT	CASSVAGGLVDTQYF
TRBD1	TRBV30	TRBJ1-2	-	TGTGCCTGGAATCGGGACAGGGTGAACTATGGCTACACCTTC	CAWNRDRVNYGYTF
-	TRBV12-5	TRBJ1-6	-	TGTGCTAGTGGTCAAAGCCGGGGGATTAATTCACCCCTCCACTTT	CASGQSRGINSPLHF
TRBD1	TRBV5-1	TRBJ2-5	once	TGCGCCAGCAGCATACTTCCACAGGGGGCTGAAGAGACCCAGTACTTC	CASSILPQGAEETQYF
-	TRBV7-6	TRBJ2-5	-	TGTGCCAGCGGGACGGGGCCCACGGAGACCCAGTACTTC	CASGTGPTETQYF
-	TRBV14	TRBJ1-1	-	TGTGCCAGCAGCCAAGATAGGTCCTCTGAAGCTTTCTTT	CASSQDRSSEAFF
-	TRBV7-9	TRBJ2-2	once	TGTGCCAGCAGCGCCCGACAGGCCCCTGCAGTCACCGGGGAGCTGTTTTTT	CASSARQAPAVTGELFF
-	TRBV5-1	TRBJ2-5	-	TGCGCCAGCCGCCCTGGGGGCAGTGGGTTGGAGACCCAGTACTTC	CASRPGGSGLETQYF
-	TRBV7-2	TRBJ1-3	few	TGTGCCAGCAGCCCCAGACAGCAGGGAAACACCATATATTTT	CASSPRQQGNTIYF
-	TRBV6-1	TRBJ1-2	-	TGTGCCAGCAGTGGCCGGGACACGAGCGGGGTGAACTATGGCTACACCTTC	CASSGRDTSGVNYGYTF
-	TRBV12-3/TRBV12-4	TRBJ1-1	-	TGTGCCAGCAGACGCCGCTGGGACACTGAAGCTTTCTTT	CASRRRWDTEAFF
-	TRBV5-1	TRBJ2-5	-	TGCGCCAGCAGCTTAATTCCTGGCGGGACACAAGAGACCCAGTACTTC	CASSLIPGGTQETQYF
-	TRBV12-3/TRBV12-4	TRBJ1-5	-	TGTGCCAGCAGCCCTAACAAGAATCAGCCCCAGCATTTT	CASSPNKNQPQHF
-	TRBV3-1/TRBV3-2	TRBJ2-5	-	TGTGCCAGCAGCCCCCGACAGCAAGAGACCCAGTACTTC	CASSPRQQETQYF
-	TRBV11-2	TRBJ2-1	-	TGTGCCAGCAGCTTAACCTACAATGAGCAGTTCTTC	CASSLTYNEQFF
TRBD1	TRBV6-5	TRBJ1-4	-	TGTGCCAGCAAGGTCGGGGACAGGGAAAAACTGTTTTTT	CASKVGDREKLFF
-	TRBV5-1	TRBJ2-3	-	TGCGCCAGCAGCTTGGGGGGCCCTACAGATACGCAGTATTTT	CASSLGGPTDTQYF
TRBD1	TRBV3-1/TRBV3-2	TRBJ1-5	-	TGTGCCAGCAGCCTTCGGGACAGGGGCAATCAGCCCCAGCATTTT	CASSLRDRGNQPQHF
-	TRBV4-3	TRBJ1-4	-	TGCGCCAGCAGCCAAGACAGAACTAATGAAAAACTGTTTTTT	CASSQDRTNEKLFF
-	TRBV14	TRBJ1-1	-	TGTGCCAGCAGCCAAGGTCAGAGGGGAAACACTGAAGCTTTCTTT	CASSQGQRGNTEAFF
TRBD1	TRBV2	TRBJ1-2	-	TGTGCCAGCAGGGACACAGGGGGCTCAAACTATGGCTACACCTTC	CASRDTGGSNYGYTF
-	TRBV19	TRBJ1-3	-	TGTGCCAGTAGTATAGACGGTACATCTGGAAACACCATATATTTT	CASSIDGTSGNTIYF
-	TRBV6-5	TRBJ1-2	-	TGTGCCAGCAGTCGCGACAGTTCGGTCTATGGCTACACCTTC	CASSRDSSVYGYTF
-	TRBV6-6	TRBJ1-1	-	TGTGCCAGCAGTTCCGCAGGGTACACTGAAGCTTTCTTT	CASSSAGYTEAFF
-	TRBV5-1	TRBJ2-5	-	TGCGCCAGCAGCCAGGAAAGGCCCCAAGAGACCCAGTACTTC	CASSQERPQETQYF